This TCR beta chain was recovered during a study of T cells expressing NK-cell markers. Study-level information: HCMV seropositivity marked seven of the eight sequenced donors; one was seronegative. The study, taken as a whole, reports: Unclear, still, was the HCMV specificity of the expanded NKG2C+ T cell clones.

CDR1 is LGHNA and CDR2 is YNFKEQ in the germline V gene. This CDR3 region has 17 residues. Concerning this clonotype: Its specificity is not known.

Using the 5' RACE reads, TCRdb records one entry per CDR3 protein without DNA. The repertoire table contains 200,000 to 300,000 distinct CDR3 sequences. Sequences were obtained from blood T cells: a sorted CD56 or NKG2C T cell subset, CD4+ or CD8+ T cells, or bulk PBMC T cells (not recorded which). This sequence joins TRBV4-2 and TRBJ2-1; TCRdb's D call of TRBD2 is untestable without DNA. The sequence was obtained from a young man in good health. Here the CDR3 reads CASSQAHLAGHDNEQFF.